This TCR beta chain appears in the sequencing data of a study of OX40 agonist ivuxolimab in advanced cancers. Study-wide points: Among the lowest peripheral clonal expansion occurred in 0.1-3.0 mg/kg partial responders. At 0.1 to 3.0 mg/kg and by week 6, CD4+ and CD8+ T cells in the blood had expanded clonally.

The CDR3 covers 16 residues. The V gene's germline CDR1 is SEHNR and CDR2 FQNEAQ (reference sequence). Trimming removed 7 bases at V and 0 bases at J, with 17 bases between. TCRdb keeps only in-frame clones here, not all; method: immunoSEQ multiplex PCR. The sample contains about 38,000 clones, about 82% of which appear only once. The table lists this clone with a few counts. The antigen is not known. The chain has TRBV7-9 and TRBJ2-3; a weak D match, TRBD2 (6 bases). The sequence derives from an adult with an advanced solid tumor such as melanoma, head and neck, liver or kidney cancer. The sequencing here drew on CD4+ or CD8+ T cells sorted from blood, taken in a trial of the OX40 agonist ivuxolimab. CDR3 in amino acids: CASTVLGDSSTDTQYF. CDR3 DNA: TGTGCCAGCACCGTACTAGGGGACTCTAGCACAGATACGCAGTATTTT. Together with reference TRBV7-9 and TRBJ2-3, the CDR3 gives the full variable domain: DTGVSQNPRHKITKRGQNVTFRCDPISEHNRLYWYRQTLGQGPEFLTYFQNEAQLEKSRLLSDRFSAERPKGSFSTLEIQRTEQGDSAMYLCASTVLGDSSTDTQYFGPGTRLTVL.